The 5 T cell receptor beta chains listed next were all sequenced from one sample in a study of T cells in women clearing cervical HPV infection. The method was immunoSEQ multiplex PCR; TCRdb's version includes in-frame clones alone and lacks a portion of them. The sample data list some 30,000 clones. Source material: blood buffy coat. These receptors were obtained from a woman between 18 and 70 years old with a cervical HPV16 infection that either progressed to CIN3+ or cleared (not recorded which).

As for this clone: The CDR3 end is not reached by the read, which stops 3 residues before it; the germline J gene fills it in. The chain combines TRBV2 with TRBJ1-3; possibly TRBD1 for D (5 bases). CDR1 and CDR2 from the germline V gene are SNHLY and FYNNEI. V dropped 5 bases and J dropped 4 bases, with 12 bases sitting between them. This CDR3 has 14 residues. The sequenced CDR3 bases are TGTGCCAGCAGTACAGGTCGTGGGGGAAACACC. This gives the protein CASSTGRGGNT. Given in full, the CDR3 is CASSTGRGGNTIYF.

Details on this clone: The read ends 3 residues before the CDR3 terminus; that terminus is restored from the germline J gene. V and J are TRBV2 and TRBJ1-2; 8 bases agree with TRBD1. This CDR3 has 14 amino acids. With 6 bases clipped from V and 6 bases from J, the junction kept 9 bases outside the gene matches. Germline loops: CDR1 SNHLY, CDR2 FYNNEI. The CDR3 is CASSGDRGGDGYTF. The CDR3 bases that were read are TGTGCCAGCAGCGGTGACAGGGGAGGGGATGGC.

A note on this clone: The read ends 3 residues early relative to the CDR3; the germline J gene fills the gap. The V gene is TRBV2, the J gene TRBJ1-2, with TRBD1 as a possible D gene (6 bases). This CDR3 region has 13 residues. The germline V gene has CDR1 SNHLY and CDR2 FYNNEI. Partial CDR3 DNA: TGTGCCAGCAGTAAACAGGGAATCTACGAC. Translated: CASSKQGIYD. The CDR3, in full, reads CASSKQGIYDYTF. The complete variable domain, with remaining parts taken from reference TRBV2 and TRBJ1-2, reads EPEVTQTPSHQVTQMGQEVILRCVPISNHLYFYWYRQILGQKVEFLVSFYNNEISEKSEIFDDQFSVERPDGSNFTLKIRSTKLEDSAMYFCASSKQGIYDYTFGSGTRLTVV.

About this clone itself: With the read ending 3 residues before the CDR3 end, the germline J gene is used to fill in that end. The chain recombines TRBV11-2 with TRBJ1-2; tentatively, D is TRBD1 (5 bases). CDR3 length: 15 amino acids. V dropped 2 bases and J dropped 2 bases, with 12 bases sitting between them. The germline CDR1 and CDR2 sequences are SGHAT and FQNNGV. CDR3 DNA (partial): TGTGCCAGCAGCTTACAGGGTCCCACCAACTATGGC. This gives the protein CASSLQGPTNYG. The whole CDR3 sequence reads CASSLQGPTNYGYTF.

This clone registers medium-sized by frequency. The read stops 3 residues short of the end of the CDR3; the missing end is completed from the germline J gene. The rearrangement joins TRBV30 to TRBJ2-1; 8 bases are shared with TRBD2. Germline CDR1 and CDR2: GTSNPN and SVGIG (reference sequence). V shed 2 bases and J 8 bases; nucleotides not matched to a gene: 11. This CDR3 region has 15 residues. The sequenced CDR3 bases are TGTGCCTGGAGTCCCCGAGCGGGAGATACGGATGAG. Translated, it gives CAWSPRAGDTDE. In full, the CDR3 is CAWSPRAGDTDEQFF. The full variable domain, rest sourced from reference TRBV30 and TRBJ2-1, is SQTIHQWPATLVQPVGSPLSLECTVEGTSNPNLYWYRQAAGRGLQLLFYSVGIGQISSEVPQNLSASRPQDRQFILSSKKLLLSDSGFYLCAWSPRAGDTDEQFFGPGTRLTVL.